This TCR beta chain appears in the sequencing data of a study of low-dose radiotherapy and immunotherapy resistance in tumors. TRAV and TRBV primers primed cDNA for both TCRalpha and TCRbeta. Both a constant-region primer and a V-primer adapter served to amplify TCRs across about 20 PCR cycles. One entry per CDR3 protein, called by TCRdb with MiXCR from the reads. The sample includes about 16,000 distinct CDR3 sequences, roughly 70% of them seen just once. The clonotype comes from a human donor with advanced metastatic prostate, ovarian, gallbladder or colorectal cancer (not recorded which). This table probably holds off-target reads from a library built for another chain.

The CDR3 is CASSHNRASYEQYF. Here the CDR3 DNA reads TGCGCCAGCAGTCACAACAGGGCCTCCTACGAGCAGTACTTC. The V call is TRBV23-1, the J call TRBJ2-7; D is perhaps TRBD1 (6 bases). TRBV23-1 is an open reading frame, and its role is uncertain. V lost 3 bases and J 0 bases, leaving 9 bases between the germline ends. There are 14 residues in the CDR3.